This TCR beta chain was profiled in a study of T cells in Graves' hyperthyroidism and ophthalmopathy (dated by TCRdb to between 2019 and 2020). The study in broad terms: Peripheral blood was collected at initial diagnosis, before any treatment. TCR V-J signatures able to tell the groups apart were searched for in a discovery cohort of more than 90 patients, of whom approximately 40 had Graves' ophthalmopathy and about 60 had stable Graves' hyperthyroidism. In roughly six Graves' hyperthyroidism patients, the study also compared T-cell repertoires from thyroid tissue with T-cell repertoires from blood. The approximately 100 discovery patients were randomly split 7:3 into training and test sets. TCR Vbeta CDR3 sequencing of approximately 140 peripheral blood samples (about 45 ophthalmopathy, under 80 hyperthyroidism and roughly 17 progressor patients) is reported in the paper. Whether ophthalmopathy could be predicted prospectively was tested in an independent validation cohort made up of 18 to 20 hyperthyroidism patients plus 17 patients who later progressed to ophthalmopathy. Once sampling was done, hyperthyroidism patients were given methimazole at a starting dose of 30 mg daily, whereas ophthalmopathy patients were given high-dose intravenous methylprednisolone.

Trimming removed 1 base from V and 0 bases from J, leaving 33 bases between the germline ends. CDR1 and CDR2 (SGHVS, FQNEAQ) derive from the germline V gene. The CDR3 sequence holds 23 residues, the cysteine and phenylalanine included. The kept DNA is CDR3 alone, 69 bases in frame from the first base. A patient counted as having stable Graves' hyperthyroidism if no progression to ophthalmopathy occurred over 18 months of follow-up. Hyperthyroidism patients were newly diagnosed, with disease duration under 2 months, and aged 18 to 65 years. Patients with uncontrolled infections, other autoimmune diseases, pregnancy or lactation were excluded. Clinical symptoms, serum thyroxine and TRAb, thyroid ultrasound, and orbital computed tomography formed the basis for the diagnoses. Ficoll-Paque density gradient centrifugation was used to isolate PBMCs from 8 to 10 ml of fresh peripheral blood. Trizol reagent was used to extract total RNA, and RNA quality was then checked on an Agilent 2100 Bioanalyzer.

The TCR beta CDR3 regions were amplified from the RNA transcripts. The TCR CDR3 was subjected to a first round of RT-PCR using the HTBI primer set and the Qiagen OneStep RT-PCR kit. A second multiplex PCR round built the libraries, followed by size selection and purification. Paired-end sequencing of the libraries was performed with 100 bp reads on an Illumina HiSeq2000. Per the source publication's procedure: Raw data were processed with SOAPnuke, discarding reads with adapters, uncalled bases, mean Phred below 15, or no exact constant-primer or identifier match. COPE v1.2.5 was used to merge the high-quality paired reads, and each unique nucleotide sequence was defined as a clonotype. MiTCR v1.1 was used to align clonotypes to the IMGT TRBV, TRBD and TRBJ reference segments. The analysis was restricted to V-J combinations with a frequency above 0.0001, which together covered approximately 99% of the repertoires. The TCS score was defined as F50 (clonal expansion) divided by E x V (chaos), with BLOSUM62-based TCRdist calculated between CDR3 peptides within each V-J. Welch's t-statistics and random forest reduced roughly 540 V-J features to 10 to 15, which were used in a naive Bayes classifier (R e1071). TCRdb applied fastp at Q25 and MiXCR to the public reads, then kept only in-frame beta chains. Every distinct CDR3 protein forms one entry, paired with its most common genes and DNA. It is TCRdb's table, rather than the study itself, that gives the V and J calls and clone size. The table for this sample lists about 560,000 distinct CDR3 sequences; 15% to 20% of them were counted only once. Approximately 20% of the sample belongs to the ten largest clones.

This clonotype has a handful of counts. Its antigen is not yet known. The input lacks base qualities; no much larger clone sits a single base away. Points the paper makes about the study in general: In validation, the model predicted progression to ophthalmopathy a median of about 6.8 months before onset, with about 64% sensitivity and 72.22% specificity. Most expanded thyroid clonotypes (frequency above 0.001) were also found in blood, which suggests that blood repertoires may mirror thyroid immune responses. No statistical method was used to set the sample size in advance, and investigators knew the group allocation. A 13 V-J signature model separated ophthalmopathy from stable hyperthyroidism, with 87.88% sensitivity and about 81% specificity in cross-validation and 80%/75% in testing.

The source material was blood. Recombination joined TRBV7-8 with TRBJ1-1; the D gene is perhaps TRBD1, on 5 matching bases. This clonotype was sampled from a woman between 18 and 29 years old with Graves' hyperthyroidism. The bases read TGTGCCAGCAGCTTAGGAGGGTGGGTTGTGGACACTCGGTCCGGACATTTGAACACTGAAGCTTTCTTT. Translated, this is CASSLGGWVVDTRSGHLNTEAFF. The reference TRBV7-8 and TRBJ1-1 proteins fill in what lies around the CDR3, so the full variable domain reads GAGVSQSPRYKVAKRGQDVALRCDPISGHVSLFWYQQALGQGPEFLTYFQNEAQLDKSGLPSDRFFAERPEGSVSTLKIQRTQQEDSAVYLCASSLGGWVVDTRSGHLNTEAFFGQGTRLTVV.